The T cell receptor beta chain described here comes from a study of T cell repertoires in cytomegalovirus infection. Overall study: Both recently identified HLA-C-restricted and well-studied HLA-B-restricted CMV epitopes were used in the study. It was the public TCR beta signatures that indicated both CMV infection and matching HLA type. Study-wide findings and caveats: Totalled public TCR beta family frequency picked out people who carried CMV plus the relevant HLA. HLA-C-restricted, CMV-specific TCR beta clonotypes were dominant ex vivo.

TCRdb reprocessed the reads with MiXCR, giving one entry per CDR3 protein. The sample has 570,000 or so distinct CDR3 sequences; almost 40% are singletons. Many counts were recorded for this clonotype. As yet, its antigen is unknown. There are 16 residues in the CDR3. Germline V gene lookup returns CDR1 SGHTA and CDR2 FQGNSA. Trimming removed 4 bases from V and 3 bases from J, with 16 bases in between. This receptor was obtained from a human donor in good health (CMV status not recorded). Some clones in this sample may be carry-over from other donors' samples. The starting material was cultured PBMCs, obtained from culture after CMV antigen stimulation. This sequence joins TRBV7-2 and TRBJ1-3; TRBD1 might be the D (6 bases). CDR3 nucleotides: TGTGCCAGCAGCTCCGGCGGGGGGGCGAGTGGAAACACCATATATTTT. It translates to CASSSGGGASGNTIYF.